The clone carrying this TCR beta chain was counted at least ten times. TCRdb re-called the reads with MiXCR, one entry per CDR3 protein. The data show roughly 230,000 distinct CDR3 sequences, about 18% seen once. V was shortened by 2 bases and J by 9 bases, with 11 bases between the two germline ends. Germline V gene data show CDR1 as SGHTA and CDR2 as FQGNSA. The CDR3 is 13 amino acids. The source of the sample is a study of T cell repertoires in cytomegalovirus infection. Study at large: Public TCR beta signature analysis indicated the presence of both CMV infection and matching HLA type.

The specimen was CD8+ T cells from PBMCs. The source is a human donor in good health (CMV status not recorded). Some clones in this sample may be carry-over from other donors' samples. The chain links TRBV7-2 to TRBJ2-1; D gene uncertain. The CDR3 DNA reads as TGTGCCAGCAGCTTATATTCGGTTGCTGAGCAGTTCTTC. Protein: CASSLYSVAEQFF.